A single sample is the source of the 10 T cell receptor beta chains below, sequenced in a study of control samples from healthy donors and cancer patients. TCRdb's copy holds only in-frame clones and misses some; the assay was immunoSEQ multiplex PCR. The sample has roughly 130,000 clones, 80% to 95% seen once; the top ten hold approximately 2.7%. What was sequenced was blood. All receptors derive from a man aged 18 to 30 in good health.

The V and J genes are TRBV4-1 and TRBJ2-2, with D unclear. This CDR3 has 15 amino acids. The V end was cut by 3 bases, the J end by 6 bases, with 14 bases between. CDR1 and CDR2 from the germline V gene are MGHRA and YSYEKL. The CDR3 protein is CASSHPTESAGELFF. CDR3 in DNA: TGCGCCAGCAGCCACCCAACTGAATCAGCCGGGGAGCTGTTTTTT.

The chain joins TRBV7-8 to TRBJ2-7; tentatively, D is TRBD1 or TRBD2 (5 bases each). This CDR3 spans 16 amino acids. Germline loops: CDR1 SGHVS, CDR2 FQNEAQ. V was trimmed by 1 base and J by 0 bases, leaving 13 bases between them. The CDR3 DNA follows: TGTGCCAGCAGCTTAGGGGATTGGGGGAGCTCCTACGAGCAGTACTTC. It is translated as CASSLGDWGSSYEQYF.

The chain links TRBV5-1 to TRBJ2-1, with a weak D call TRBD2 (6 bases). This CDR3 region has 16 residues. CDR1 is SGHRS and CDR2 is YFSETQ in the germline V gene. Trimming took 3 bases from V and 0 from J, leaving 13 bases between them. The CDR3 DNA follows: TGCGCCAGCAGCTCGGAGGGGAGCGTCTCCTACAATGAGCAGTTCTTC. This translates into CASSSEGSVSYNEQFF.

The V and J genes are TRBV11-2 and TRBJ1-6; no firm D call. This CDR3 is built from 18 residues. V was cut by 2 bases and J by 0 bases, with 14 bases left in between. Germline V lookup: CDR1 SGHAT, CDR2 FQNNGV. For the CDR3, the DNA is TGTGCCAGCAGCTTACGAGGGCAGACGAGCTCCTATAATTCACCCCTCCACTTT. Its protein product is CASSLRGQTSSYNSPLHF.

The rearrangement uses TRBV5-1 and TRBJ2-7; 8 bases fit TRBD1. Germline CDR1 SGHRS, CDR2 YFSETQ. This CDR3 contains 15 residues. Trimming took 2 bases from V and 2 from J; bases not matched to a gene: 6. The CDR3 coding sequence is TGCGCCAGCAGCTTCGGACAGGGCCGGGCCTACGAGCAGTACTTC. Amino acid sequence: CASSFGQGRAYEQYF.

The V and J genes are TRBV19 and TRBJ2-1; TRBD2 matches 15 bases. V gave up 6 bases and J gave up 6 bases; unmatched junction bases: 9. Germline V gene lookup returns CDR1 LNHDA and CDR2 SQIVND (reference sequence). The CDR3 spans 17 residues. The CDR3 here is CASSLGRTSGRANEQFF. The CDR3 nucleotides read TGTGCCAGTAGCCTGGGACGGACTAGCGGGAGGGCCAATGAGCAGTTCTTC.

This sequence joins TRBV11-2 and TRBJ2-7, with no clear D. V lost 2 bases and J 6 bases, leaving 11 bases between the germline ends. This CDR3 has 13 residues. Germline CDR1 is SGHAT and CDR2 is FQNNGV. The CDR3 DNA reads TGTGCCAGCAGCTTACAGTCATTTGGCGAGCAGTACTTC. Protein: CASSLQSFGEQYF.

This clone was detected once. The chain uses TRBV3-1 (or the pseudogene TRBV3-2) and TRBJ1-1; D gene uncertain. Germline-derived CDR1 and CDR2 are LGHDT and YNNKEL (reference sequence). Deletions cut 1 base from V and 10 bases from J, with 13 bases between. There are 13 residues in the CDR3. The CDR3 DNA sequence: TGTGCCAGCAGCCAAGGGTCCCGTATTGGAGCTTTCTTT. Translation gives CASSQGSRIGAFF.

This sequence joins TRBV30 and TRBJ1-4; 7 bases agree with TRBD1. Germline V gene data show CDR1 as GTSNPN and CDR2 as SVGIG (reference sequence). Trimming removed 3 bases from V and 5 bases from J; junction bases left unmatched: 6. The CDR3 loop spans 14 amino acids. The CDR3 DNA sequence: TGTGCCTGGAGCGACAGGGATGGCAATGAAAAACTGTTTTTT. Translated, it gives CAWSDRDGNEKLFF.

This chain connects TRBV5-1 to TRBJ2-5; D is possibly TRBD2 (6 bases). Per the germline V gene, CDR1 is SGHRS and CDR2 is YFSETQ. The CDR3 totals 15 residues. Trimming stripped 5 bases from V and 5 bases from J, with 19 bases between. In DNA form, the CDR3 reads TGCGCCAGCAGAGCGGCGGGGTTGGAGTCGGAGACCCAGTACTTC. Translation: CASRAAGLESETQYF. Full variable domain (remainder filled in from reference TRBV5-1 and TRBJ2-5): KAGVTQTPRYLIKTRGQQVTLSCSPISGHRSVSWYQQTPGQGLQFLFEYFSETQRNKGNFPGRFSGRQFSNSRSEMNVSTLELGDSALYLCASRAAGLESETQYFGPGTRLLVL.